The clone carrying this T cell receptor (beta chain) was seen a handful of times. Antigen specificity is unknown. This sample is part of a study of identical twins. Study-wide results and caveats: High-abundance cord blood beta clonotypes had fewer insertions; memory repertoires showed none. Possibly, invariant MAIT and iNKT cells partly confounded zero-insertion analyses.

Every sampled donor was Caucasian and healthy. The trim removed 0 bases at V and 2 bases at J, leaving 3 bases unmatched. CDR3 length: 15 residues. Germline V gives CDR1 SGHDN, CDR2 FVKESK. TCRdb independently ran MiXCR on the 5' RACE reads; one entry per CDR3 protein. Of 690,000 or so distinct CDR3 sequences in the sample, around 5.7% were seen once. The receptor comes from a man between 18 and 29 years old in good health. The chain combines TRBV14 with TRBJ1-2, with 7 bases that match TRBD1. The source material was naive T cells sorted from blood. The CDR3 reads CASSQDLTGNYGYTF. CDR3 DNA sequence: TGTGCCAGCAGCCAAGACCTGACAGGGAACTATGGCTACACCTTC.